One sample yielded the 13 T cell receptor beta chains listed below, sequenced in a study of patients and donors after allogeneic stem cell transplantation. TCRdb redid the calling of the RT-PCR reads with MiXCR, one entry per CDR3 protein. The sample lists around 170,000 distinct CDR3 sequences; approximately 25% were seen once. The specimen was blood, either unsorted or a sorted T cell fraction (not recorded which). Every receptor here comes from a human donor who was either an allogeneic HSCT recipient or a stem cell or donor lymphocyte infusion donor (not recorded which). It is not recorded whose cells these are; they may come from a transplant donor.

This clonotype has just a few counts. V and J are TRBV9 and TRBJ1-4, with 8 bases matching TRBD1. In germline, CDR1 is SGDLS, CDR2 YYNGEE. The CDR3 loop spans 14 amino acids. Losses at the gene ends were 0 bases for V and 8 bases for J; bases not matched to a gene: 3. The CDR3 reads CASSVEGQAEKLFF. In DNA, the CDR3 is TGTGCCAGCAGCGTAGAGGGACAGGCAGAAAAACTGTTTTTT. The full variable domain, in which reference TRBV9 and TRBJ1-4 provide the parts outside the CDR3, is DSGVTQTPKHLITATGQRVTLRCSPRSGDLSVYWYQQSLDQGLQFLIQYYNGEERAKGNILERFSAQQFPDLHSELNLSSLELGDSALYFCASSVEGQAEKLFFGSGTQLSVL.

This clonotype has a count of ten or more. The V call is TRBV12-3 or TRBV12-4, the J call TRBJ1-1; TRBD1 is a possible D gene (6 bases). With 6 bases removed from V and 1 base from J, the gap between germline ends came to 15 bases. The CDR3 is 15 amino acids. CDR3 coding DNA: TGTGCCAGCAGCCAACAAACAGGGAGGAACACTGAAGCTTTCTTT. Its translation is CASSQQTGRNTEAFF.

This clonotype was detected a few times. The CDR3: CASSAPWGEGQFF. In DNA form, the CDR3 reads TGTGCCAGCAGTGCTCCCTGGGGGGAGGGGCAGTTCTTC. The J gene is TRBJ2-1, the V gene TRBV25-1; 7 bases align to TRBD2. Trimming took 4 bases from V and 12 from J; bases not matched to a gene: 9. CDR3 length: 13 residues. Germline V gene data show CDR1 as MGHDK and CDR2 as SYGVNS.

The J gene is TRBJ1-1, the V gene TRBV29-1, with D uncertain. V gave up 4 bases and J gave up 7 bases, with 7 bases separating them. The CDR3 is 10 residues long. CDR1 is SQVTM, CDR2 ANQGSEA, per germline. CDR3 nucleotide sequence: TGCAGCGTTGGGGCTAATGAAGCTTTCTTT. Amino acids: CSVGANEAFF. The whole variable domain, filled in from reference TRBV29-1 and TRBJ1-1, reads SAVISQKPSRDICQRGTSLTIQCQVDSQVTMMFWYRQQPGQSLTLIATANQGSEATYESGFVIDKFPISRPNLTFSTLTVSNMSPEDSSIYLCSVGANEAFFGQGTRLTVV.

The chain combines TRBV5-1 with TRBJ2-3; 9 bases are shared with TRBD1. Germline CDR1 is SGHRS and CDR2 is YFSETQ. The CDR3 runs 14 residues. The V and J ends lost 4 bases and 4 bases, in that order; junction bases with no gene match: 4. The CDR3 DNA reads TGCGCCAGCAGCCCTAGGACAGGGGCAGATACGCAGTATTTT. It translates to CASSPRTGADTQYF.

This chain links TRBV7-9 with TRBJ1-1; D remains ambiguous. Germline CDR1 SEHNR, CDR2 FQNEAQ (reference sequence). The CDR3 has 13 amino acids. Trimming removed 2 bases from V and 4 bases from J, with 8 bases in between. The CDR3 loop reads CASSLMSSTEAFF. Written as DNA, the CDR3 is TGTGCCAGCAGCTTAATGTCCAGCACTGAAGCTTTCTTT.

Written as DNA, the CDR3 is TGTGCCAGCAGCTTAAAGGGTGCCGGGGAGCTGTTTTTT. It specifies CASSLKGAGELFF. The chain recombines TRBV7-3 with TRBJ2-2; no firm D call. The germline gives CDR1 SGHTA, CDR2 FQGTGA. V was shortened by 1 base and J by 6 bases, with 6 bases between the two germline ends. The CDR3 has 13 amino acids.

V usage is TRBV6-5 and J usage is TRBJ1-1; 8 nucleotides line up with TRBD1. V shed 7 bases and J 3 bases; nucleotides not matched to a gene: 7. Germline V gives CDR1 MNHEY, CDR2 SVGAGI. The length of the CDR3 is 14 residues. This CDR3 is CASNKNRGYTEAFF. The CDR3 DNA is TGTGCCAGCAACAAAAACAGGGGGTACACTGAAGCTTTCTTT.

The CDR3 DNA reads TGCAGTGCTAGGGTCTCGGACAGGGGCTATGGCTACACCTTC. Protein sequence: CSARVSDRGYGYTF. The chain joins TRBV20-1 to TRBJ1-2, with 9 bases lining up with TRBD1. V shed 3 bases, J shed 4 bases, and the junction held 6 bases outside the gene matches. The CDR3 sequence is 14 residues long. Germline values: CDR1 DFQATT, CDR2 SNEGSKA (reference sequence).

This rearrangement joins TRBV7-2 to TRBJ2-4; a possible D gene is TRBD2 (6 bases). This CDR3 region has 16 residues. Germline values: CDR1 SGHTA, CDR2 FQGNSA. V lost 2 bases, J lost 0 bases, and 11 bases lay in between. The CDR3 DNA follows: TGTGCCAGCAGCTTACGCGGGGCCTTAGCCAAAAACATTCAGTACTTC. Protein product: CASSLRGALAKNIQYF.

This clonotype was observed at least ten times. The genes are TRBV5-1 and TRBJ1-1; D ambiguous. Germline V gene lookup returns CDR1 SGHRS and CDR2 YFSETQ. The CDR3 runs to 13 residues. Trimming took off 4 bases at V and 1 base at J, with 8 bases between the two ends. The CDR3 nucleotides read TGCGCCAGCAGCGTGGATGGGAACACTGAAGCTTTCTTT. It yields the protein CASSVDGNTEAFF.

The genes are TRBV6-6 and TRBJ2-3; 9 bases map to TRBD2. This CDR3 region has 15 residues. Unmatched junction bases numbered 8, after V lost 10 bases and J lost 0 bases. Germline CDR1 and CDR2: MNHNY and SVGAGI (reference sequence). DNA of the CDR3: TGTGCCATGAGCGGGGCGGGGGGGAGCACAGATACGCAGTATTTT. Its translation is CAMSGAGGSTDTQYF.

The V and J genes are TRBV7-2 and TRBJ1-2; D remains ambiguous. This CDR3 has 15 amino acids. CDR1 SGHTA and CDR2 FQGNSA come from the germline V gene. The V end was cut by 4 bases, the J end by 3 bases, with 15 bases between. CDR3 protein: CASSSTPTRDYGYTF. The CDR3 DNA follows: TGTGCCAGCAGCTCTACCCCAACCAGAGACTATGGCTACACCTTC.